This T cell receptor (beta chain) was recorded in a study of blood T cell repertoires in COVID-19. Study context: COVID-19 samples from acute and convalescent phases originated in the United States, Italy and Spain. Sources were T cells, B-cell-depleted T cells, or PBMCs; the material itself was cDNA or gDNA.

As handled by the study authors: Using reference gene primer amplification, nucleated cell counts were estimated. The repertoire was sequenced with immunoSEQ multiplex PCR; TCRdb's copy has only in-frame clones and lacks some. That table is the source of V, J and clone size, and D and trimming were worked out from the DNA. The repertoire has 30,000 to 35,000 clones, 75% to 90% of them found once; the top ten carry about 14%. The TCR comes from a human donor with acute or convalescent COVID-19. The donor label of this sample is uncertain. Material for sequencing was peripheral blood.

CDR3 residues: CASSLSGQPQHF. In nucleotides, the CDR3 is TGTGCCAGCAGTTTGTCGGGACAGCCCCAGCATTTT. V is TRBV12-3 or TRBV12-4 and J is TRBJ1-5; D unclear. V shed 3 bases and J shed 7 bases, with 7 bases lying between them. The CDR3 totals 12 residues.